The 9 T cell receptor beta chains below come from one sample, sequenced in a study of blood T cell repertoires in COVID-19. Generated by immunoSEQ multiplex PCR, the TCRdb table keeps only in-frame clones and is missing some. The data contain 300,000 or so clones, over 75% of them singletons. The sequenced sample was peripheral blood. The origin of the receptors is a man between 50 and 59 years old with active or convalescent COVID-19.

The rearrangement joins TRBV6-5 to TRBJ2-3, with 11 nucleotides matching TRBD2. The CDR3 spans 15 residues. V shed 5 bases, J shed 3 bases, and the junction held 4 bases outside the gene matches. The germline V gene has CDR1 MNHEY and CDR2 SVGAGI. The CDR3 DNA follows: TGTGCCAGCAGTCTAGCGGGGGGAACAACAGATACGCAGTATTTT. Encoded protein: CASSLAGGTTDTQYF.

The count of this clone is one. The chain joins TRBV24-1 to TRBJ1-1; the D is unclear. V was cut by 0 bases and J by 6 bases, with 19 bases left in between. The CDR3 covers 17 residues. CDR1 is KGHDR and CDR2 is SFDVKD in the germline V gene. The CDR3 DNA follows: TGTGCCACCAGTGATTTGACAGTCGGCGGGATAAACTCTGAAGCTTTCTTT. It translates to CATSDLTVGGINSEAFF.

The J gene is TRBJ2-3, the V gene TRBV7-9; 8 bases line up with TRBD2. Looked up from germline, CDR1 is SEHNR and CDR2 is FQNEAQ (reference sequence). V shed 6 bases, J shed 0 bases, and the junction held 8 bases outside the gene matches. The CDR3 totals 16 residues. CDR3 DNA sequence: TGTGCCAGCAGACCGGGACTAGTCTCTAGCACAGATACGCAGTATTTT. It is translated as CASRPGLVSSTDTQYF.

This clone was seen once. CDR3 coding DNA: TGCGCCAGCAGCCAGGGCCCTTATAATTCACCCCTCCACTTT. Residues: CASSQGPYNSPLHF. This chain connects TRBV4-1 to TRBJ1-6; no definite D call. Germline CDR1 and CDR2: MGHRA and YSYEKL. V lost 3 bases and J 4 bases, leaving 7 bases between the germline ends. The CDR3 is made up of 14 amino acids.

The CDR3 protein is CASSTGSFNTEAFF. The CDR3 DNA reads TGTGCCAGTTCCACAGGGTCTTTTAACACTGAAGCTTTCTTT. This rearrangement joins TRBV19 to TRBJ1-1; D may be TRBD1 (6 bases). CDR1 is LNHDA and CDR2 is SQIVND in the germline V gene (reference sequence). This CDR3 is built from 14 residues. The V and J ends lost 8 bases and 2 bases respectively, with 15 bases between them.

The chain employs TRBV18 and TRBJ2-5; TRBD2 matches at 9 bases. V trimming: 3 bases; J trimming: 0 bases; junction bases outside the gene matches: 2. Germline-derived CDR1 and CDR2 are KGHSH and LQKENI. The CDR3 spans 15 residues. CDR3 loop: CASSPLAGYQETQYF. The CDR3 DNA reads TGTGCCAGCTCACCCCTAGCGGGATACCAAGAGACCCAGTACTTC. Supplemented by reference TRBV18 and TRBJ2-5, the full variable domain reads NAGVMQNPRHLVRRRGQEARLRCSPMKGHSHVYWYRQLPEEGLKFMVYLQKENIIDESGMPKERFSAEFPKEGPSILRIQQVVRGDSAAYFCASSPLAGYQETQYFGPGTRLLVL.

This clone came up once. The rearrangement uses TRBV7-9 and TRBJ1-4; no clear D. V was clipped by 8 bases and J by 0 bases, with 7 bases between them. The CDR3 is 13 residues long. In germline, CDR1 is SEHNR, CDR2 FQNEAQ (reference sequence). The DNA of the CDR3 is TGTGCCAGCGCTATCGCAACTAATGAAAAACTGTTTTTT. This gives the protein CASAIATNEKLFF.

This clone has only one observation. The chain recombines TRBV19 with TRBJ2-5; 10 nucleotides line up with TRBD2. CDR1 and CDR2 (germline): LNHDA, SQIVND (reference sequence). With 3 bases clipped from V and 5 bases from J, the junction kept 6 bases outside the gene matches. The CDR3 sequence is 15 residues long. The CDR3 here is CASSMGTSGDETQYF. CDR3 DNA sequence: TGTGCCAGTAGTATGGGTACTAGCGGGGATGAGACCCAGTACTTC.

The chain uses TRBV10-3 and TRBJ1-2; tentatively, D is TRBD1 (5 bases). The CDR3 consists of 14 residues. Germline V gene data show CDR1 as ENHRY and CDR2 as SYGVKD. V lost 2 bases to trimming and J lost 7 bases, with 14 bases between them. CDR3 in DNA: TGTGCCATCAGTGAGATCGGGGGTAGGGGTGGCTACACCTTC. Amino acids: CAISEIGGRGGYTF.